These 28 T cell receptor beta chains were all obtained from the same sample, sequenced in a study of response to subunit inactivated influenza vaccine. Each CDR3 protein gets one entry after TCRdb re-called the RT-PCR reads with MiXCR. The sample holds hundreds of thousands of distinct CDR3 sequences, over 9.5% seen once. The material was PBMCs from blood, obtained on the day of vaccination. These receptor sequences come from a man in his fifties or sixties who received an inactivated influenza vaccine.

V is TRBV27 and J is TRBJ2-7; 9 bases are a match to TRBD2. CDR1 is MNHEY and CDR2 is SMNVEV in the germline V gene (reference sequence). This CDR3 has 17 residues. J was trimmed by 0 bases and V by 2 bases; bases with no gene match: 8. DNA of the CDR3: TGTGCCAGCAGTTTAGTAGCGGGAGATAGGAGCTCCTACGAGCAGTACTTC. This sequence encodes CASSLVAGDRSSYEQYF.

This clonotype was counted at least ten times. The rearrangement links TRBV29-1 to TRBJ2-7; D is perhaps TRBD1 (5 bases). The CDR3 runs 11 residues. Germline V gene lookup returns CDR1 SQVTM and CDR2 ANQGSEA. V was clipped by 2 bases and J by 7 bases, with 9 bases between them. The CDR3 DNA reads as TGCAGCGTTGAAAAAGGGGTTGAGCAGTACTTC. Encoded protein: CSVEKGVEQYF.

The V call is TRBV10-3, the J call TRBJ2-1, with D unclear. CDR1 is ENHRY and CDR2 is SYGVKD in the germline V gene. V shed 0 bases and J shed 2 bases, with 8 bases lying between them. CDR3 length: 15 residues. The CDR3 is CAISESPRTYNEQFF. CDR3 DNA sequence: TGTGCCATCAGTGAGTCGCCGAGGACCTACAATGAGCAGTTCTTC.

This clonotype is labeled medium-sized. The rearrangement links TRBV12-3 or TRBV12-4 to TRBJ2-2; no clear D. The CDR3 covers 17 residues. The ends were cut back, 6 bases at V and 3 bases at J, with 20 bases in the middle. CDR3 protein: CASSPALFSQDTGELFF. As DNA, the CDR3 is TGTGCCAGCAGCCCCGCCCTTTTTAGCCAGGACACCGGGGAGCTGTTTTTT.

This clonotype was seen a handful of times. The chain employs TRBV24-1 and TRBJ1-1, with a possible D match to TRBD1 (5 bases). The V end lost 3 bases, the J end lost 5 bases, and 9 bases lay between the germline ends. This CDR3 has 13 residues. Germline-derived CDR1 and CDR2 are KGHDR and SFDVKD. This CDR3 reads CATSDLGRTEAFF. In DNA form, the CDR3 reads TGTGCCACCAGTGATCTGGGACGGACTGAAGCTTTCTTT.

The chain uses TRBV10-2 and TRBJ1-1, with D unclear. Trimming shortened V by 3 bases and J by 8 bases, and 13 bases separated the two germline ends. The CDR3 runs 13 residues. Germline loops: CDR1 WSHSY, CDR2 SAAADI. Here the CDR3 DNA reads TGCGCCAGCAGTGACTCGGGCCTCTGGGAAGCTTTCTTT. This gives the protein CASSDSGLWEAFF.

A few counts support this clonotype. This sequence joins TRBV27 and TRBJ1-5; D not certain. The V end was cut by 3 bases, the J end by 4 bases, with 10 bases between. Germline assignment: CDR1 MNHEY and CDR2 SMNVEV (reference sequence). CDR3 size: 14 residues. The CDR3 loop reads CASSLRPGNQPQHF. The CDR3 DNA reads TGTGCCAGCAGTTTGCGGCCGGGGAATCAGCCCCAGCATTTT.

The sample holds a few counts of this clonotype. The rearrangement uses TRBV6-5 and TRBJ2-6; 7 bases align to TRBD1. From germline, CDR1 is MNHEY and CDR2 SVGAGI. The CDR3 runs to 18 residues. With 4 bases clipped from V and 0 bases from J, the junction kept 9 bases outside the gene matches. In DNA, the CDR3 is TGTGCCAGCAGTTCCACAATGGGACAGCTCTCTGGGGCCAACGTCCTGACTTTC. The encoded protein is CASSSTMGQLSGANVLTF.

The sample holds a few counts of this clonotype. The CDR3 DNA reads TGCAGTGCTAGAGAACTAGGAGATCGTGAGCAGTTCTTC. It codes for CSARELGDREQFF. The V call is TRBV20-1, the J call TRBJ2-1, with D possibly being TRBD2 (5 bases). Trimming took off 0 bases at V and 9 bases at J, with 12 bases between the two ends. The germline gives CDR1 DFQATT, CDR2 SNEGSKA (reference sequence). This CDR3 is built from 13 residues.

The V call is TRBV12-3 or TRBV12-4, the J call TRBJ1-1; 8 bases line up with TRBD1. This CDR3 is built from 14 residues. V shed 6 bases and J 2 bases; nucleotides not matched to a gene: 5. The CDR3, as DNA: TGTGCCAGCAGGGGACAGGTTATCAACACTGAAGCTTTCTTT. It is translated as CASRGQVINTEAFF.

This clonotype has at least ten counts. The V call is TRBV29-1, the J call TRBJ2-5; D unresolved. Trimming left V 0 bases short and J 5 bases short, with 1 base between. The CDR3 is made up of 10 amino acids. Per the germline V gene, CDR1 is SQVTM and CDR2 is ANQGSEA. The CDR3 nucleotides read TGCAGCGTTGAAGAGGAGACCCAGTACTTC. Translating it yields CSVEEETQYF.

The rearrangement joins TRBV3-1 to TRBJ2-7; no clear D gene. The V gene's germline CDR1 is LGHDT and CDR2 YNNKEL (reference sequence). This CDR3 is 15 amino acids long. V was pared by 7 bases and J by 5 bases, with 21 bases between. CDR3 sequence: CASTQQVPFTHEQYF. As DNA, the CDR3 is TGTGCCAGCACCCAGCAGGTCCCTTTTACCCACGAGCAGTACTTC.

On this clonotype: A much larger clone lies one base from this, so it may be a read error. V is TRBV11-2 and J is TRBJ2-1; 9 bases line up with TRBD2. The V segment lost 5 bases and the J segment 6 bases; nucleotides outside the gene matches: 17. Germline CDR1 reads SGHAT; CDR2 reads FQNNGV. This CDR3 spans 18 amino acids. The CDR3 region is CASSVLYASGTRGNEQFF. As DNA, the CDR3 is TGTGCCAGCAGCGTACTATACGCTAGCGGGACCCGGGGCAATGAGCAGTTCTTC.

V usage is TRBV27 and J usage is TRBJ2-7; D unresolved. Per the germline V gene, CDR1 is MNHEY and CDR2 is SMNVEV (reference sequence). The CDR3 extends over 14 amino acids. V lost 1 base, J lost 0 bases, and 7 bases lay in between. Here the CDR3 reads CASSLFRNSYEQYF. In DNA, the CDR3 is TGTGCCAGCAGTTTATTCCGGAACTCCTACGAGCAGTACTTC.

The rearrangement joins TRBV7-2 to TRBJ2-7; 9 bases align to TRBD1. The CDR3 contains 15 residues. Unmatched junction bases numbered 9, after V lost 5 bases and J lost 4 bases. Germline CDR1 reads SGHTA; CDR2 reads FQGNSA. The CDR3: CASSTRTGAGYEQYF. The CDR3 nucleotides are TGTGCCAGCAGCACCCGGACAGGGGCGGGGTACGAGCAGTACTTC.

The chain is built from TRBV29-1 and TRBJ1-2; D is undetermined. V was pared by 0 bases and J by 4 bases, with 12 bases between. Germline lookup yields CDR1 SQVTM and CDR2 ANQGSEA. There are 14 residues in the CDR3. CDR3 sequence (DNA): TGCAGCGTTGAAGATCGCGCTCACAGCTATGGCTACACCTTC. Translated: CSVEDRAHSYGYTF.

The chain recombines TRBV19 with TRBJ2-2, with a possible D match to TRBD2 (5 bases). V dropped 6 bases and J dropped 3 bases, with 11 bases sitting between them. Germline V gives CDR1 LNHDA, CDR2 SQIVND (reference sequence). The CDR3 totals 14 residues. The chain's CDR3 is CASSEGSYTGELFF. CDR3 coding DNA: TGTGCCAGTAGCGAGGGCAGCTACACCGGGGAGCTGTTTTTT.

A few counts support this clonotype. The rearrangement links TRBV18 to TRBJ2-7; 10 bases align to TRBD1. This CDR3 is 16 amino acids long. Losses at the gene ends were 0 bases for V and 2 bases for J; bases not matched to a gene: 4. The germline CDR1 and CDR2 sequences are KGHSH and LQKENI. The CDR3 sequence: CASSPPGTGATYEQYF. The CDR3 DNA sequence: TGTGCCAGCTCACCACCCGGGACAGGGGCCACCTACGAGCAGTACTTC.

The V and J genes are TRBV6-2 or TRBV6-3 and TRBJ2-1; TRBD2 might be the D (6 bases). Trimming took 5 bases from V and 2 from J, leaving 19 bases between them. This CDR3 has 17 amino acids. CDR1 and CDR2 from the germline V gene are MNHEY and SVGEGT. CDR3 protein: CASSDGMGAGTYNEQFF. CDR3 in DNA: TGTGCCAGCAGTGACGGAATGGGAGCGGGTACCTACAATGAGCAGTTCTTC.

The sample holds many counts of this clonotype. V usage is TRBV29-1 and J usage is TRBJ2-3; possible D gene TRBD1, 6 bases. The CDR3 has 14 residues. Germline V gene data show CDR1 as SQVTM and CDR2 as ANQGSEA. V was clipped by 7 bases and J by 2 bases, with 16 bases between them. CDR3 amino acids: CSANSRDNTDTQYF. CDR3 in DNA: TGCAGCGCCAACTCGAGGGACAACACAGATACGCAGTATTTT.

The J gene is TRBJ1-2, the V gene TRBV29-1; 10 positions agree with TRBD1. The V and J ends lost 5 bases and 1 base, in that order; junction bases with no gene match: 10. CDR3 length equals 16 residues. Germline loops: CDR1 SQVTM, CDR2 ANQGSEA. CDR3 DNA: TGCAGCGTTTATGACACGACAGGGGGCCTTAACTATGGCTACACCTTC. This gives the protein CSVYDTTGGLNYGYTF.

This clonotype has a handful of counts. V gene TRBV28 combines with J gene TRBJ2-2; D unclear. The CDR3 contains 13 residues. The V and J ends lost 6 bases and 4 bases respectively, with 9 bases between them. CDR1 and CDR2 (germline): MDHEN, SYDVKM. The CDR3 DNA reads TGTGCCAGCAGAGTTACCTTCACCGGGGAGCTGTTTTTT. Translating gives CASRVTFTGELFF.

The chain carries TRBV7-9 and TRBJ1-3, with no clear D. Germline assignment: CDR1 SEHNR and CDR2 FQNEAQ (reference sequence). Trimming took off 5 bases at V and 2 bases at J, with 10 bases between the two ends. This CDR3 has 14 amino acids. The CDR3 region has the DNA TGTGCCAGCAGCAGAAATGACCCTGGAAACACCATATATTTT. It specifies CASSRNDPGNTIYF.

The chain couples TRBV5-1 to TRBJ2-7, with 9 bases fitting TRBD1. V lost 0 bases to trimming and J lost 3 bases; unmatched junction nucleotides: 16. The CDR3 runs 19 residues. CDR1 and CDR2 from the germline V gene are SGHRS and YFSETQ. CDR3 loop: CASSLARGQGNTKYYEQYF. CDR3 nucleotide sequence: TGCGCCAGCAGCTTGGCCCGGGGACAGGGAAACACTAAATACTACGAGCAGTACTTC. The variable domain in full, completed from reference TRBV5-1 and TRBJ2-7, reads KAGVTQTPRYLIKTRGQQVTLSCSPISGHRSVSWYQQTPGQGLQFLFEYFSETQRNKGNFPGRFSGRQFSNSRSEMNVSTLELGDSALYLCASSLARGQGNTKYYEQYFGPGTRLTVT.

This clonotype was recorded at least ten times. V usage is TRBV5-1 and J usage is TRBJ2-2, with D perhaps matching TRBD2 (5 bases). CDR1 and CDR2 (germline): SGHRS, YFSETQ. This CDR3 region has 15 residues. V was clipped by 4 bases and J by 2 bases, with 12 bases between them. In nucleotides, the CDR3 is TGCGCCAGCAGCATGGCCGGGATTAACACCGGGGAGCTGTTTTTT. The encoded protein is CASSMAGINTGELFF.

This clonotype was detected only a few times. The chain couples TRBV7-9 to TRBJ2-5, with D perhaps matching TRBD1 (5 bases). This CDR3 is built from 13 residues. Germline assignment: CDR1 SEHNR and CDR2 FQNEAQ (reference sequence). Trimming pared 3 bases from V and 5 bases from J, leaving 10 bases between. CDR3 sequence (DNA): TGTGCCAGCAGCTTGGACACCGCCGAGACCCAGTACTTC. Its translation is CASSLDTAETQYF. The full variable domain, rest sourced from reference TRBV7-9 and TRBJ2-5, is DTGVSQNPRHKITKRGQNVTFRCDPISEHNRLYWYRQTLGQGPEFLTYFQNEAQLEKSRLLSDRFSAERPKGSFSTLEIQRTEQGDSAMYLCASSLDTAETQYFGPGTRLLVL.

This clonotype has a handful of counts. The J gene is TRBJ2-7, the V gene TRBV6-2 or TRBV6-3; possible D gene TRBD2, 6 bases. This CDR3 comprises 14 residues. The V end was cut by 5 bases, the J end by 2 bases, with 13 bases between. Germline CDR1 reads MNHEY; CDR2 reads SVGEGT. CDR3 in DNA: TGTGCCAGCAGTCAGAAGGGAGGTACCTACGAGCAGTACTTC. Translation: CASSQKGGTYEQYF.

V usage is TRBV5-1 and J usage is TRBJ1-2; D is uncertain. Germline CDR1 reads SGHRS; CDR2 reads YFSETQ. V shed 0 bases and J shed 7 bases, with 19 bases lying between them. The CDR3 runs 16 residues. CDR3 in DNA: TGCGCCAGCAGCTTGGCCCTGTCCTCGGTGTCCTCTGGCTACACCTTC. Its protein is CASSLALSSVSSGYTF.